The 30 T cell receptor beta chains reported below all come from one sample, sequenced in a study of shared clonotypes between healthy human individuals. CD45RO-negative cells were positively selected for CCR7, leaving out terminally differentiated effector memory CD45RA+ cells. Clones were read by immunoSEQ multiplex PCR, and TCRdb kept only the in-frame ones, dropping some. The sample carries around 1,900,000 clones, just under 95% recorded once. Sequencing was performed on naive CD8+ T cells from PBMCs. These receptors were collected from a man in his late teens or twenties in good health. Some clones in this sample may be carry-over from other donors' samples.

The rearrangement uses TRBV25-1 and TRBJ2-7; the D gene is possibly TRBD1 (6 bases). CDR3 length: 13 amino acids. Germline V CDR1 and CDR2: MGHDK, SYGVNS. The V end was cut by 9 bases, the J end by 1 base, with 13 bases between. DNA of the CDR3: TGTGCCAGTAGTAACGGACAGTCCTACGAGCAGTACTTC. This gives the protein CASSNGQSYEQYF.

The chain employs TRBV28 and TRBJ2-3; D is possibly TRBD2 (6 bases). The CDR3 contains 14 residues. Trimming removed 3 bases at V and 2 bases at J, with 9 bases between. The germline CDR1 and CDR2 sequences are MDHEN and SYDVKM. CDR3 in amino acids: CASSLVADTDTQYF. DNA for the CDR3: TGTGCCAGCAGTTTGGTAGCGGACACAGATACGCAGTATTTT.

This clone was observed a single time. For the CDR3, the DNA is TGTGCCAGTAGTATTACCCCAGCGGCGAACACCGGGGAGCTGTTTTTT. This gives the protein CASSITPAANTGELFF. The chain links TRBV19 to TRBJ2-2; D possibly corresponds to TRBD2 (5 bases). V lost 3 bases and J lost 0, with 11 bases in between. Germline loops: CDR1 LNHDA, CDR2 SQIVND (reference sequence). The CDR3 has 16 residues.

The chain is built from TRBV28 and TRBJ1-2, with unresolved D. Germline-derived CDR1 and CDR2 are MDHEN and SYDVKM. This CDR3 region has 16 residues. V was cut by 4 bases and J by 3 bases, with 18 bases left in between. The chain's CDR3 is CASSWQTTLRDYGYTF. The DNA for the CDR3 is TGTGCCAGCAGTTGGCAAACAACCTTGAGGGACTATGGCTACACCTTC.

As DNA, the CDR3 is TGTGCCAGCAGCGCGACAGGGCGGACTAATCAGCCCCAGCATTTT. It translates to CASSATGRTNQPQHF. This chain joins TRBV9 and TRBJ1-5; TRBD1 matches at 7 bases. The CDR3 is 15 residues long. The V and J ends lost 3 bases and 4 bases, in that order; junction bases with no gene match: 7. Per germline, CDR1 SGDLS and CDR2 YYNGEE.

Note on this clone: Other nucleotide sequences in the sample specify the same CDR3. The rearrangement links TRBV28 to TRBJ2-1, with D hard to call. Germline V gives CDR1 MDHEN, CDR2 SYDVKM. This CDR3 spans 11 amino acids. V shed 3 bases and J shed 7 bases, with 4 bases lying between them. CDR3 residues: CASSFANEQFF. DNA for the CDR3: TGTGCCAGCAGTTTCGCGAATGAGCAGTTCTTC. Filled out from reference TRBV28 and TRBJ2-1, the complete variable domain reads DVKVTQSSRYLVKRTGEKVFLECVQDMDHENMFWYRQDPGLGLRLIYFSYDVKMKEKGDIPEGYSVSREKKERFSLILESASTNQTSMYLCASSFANEQFFGPGTRLTVL.

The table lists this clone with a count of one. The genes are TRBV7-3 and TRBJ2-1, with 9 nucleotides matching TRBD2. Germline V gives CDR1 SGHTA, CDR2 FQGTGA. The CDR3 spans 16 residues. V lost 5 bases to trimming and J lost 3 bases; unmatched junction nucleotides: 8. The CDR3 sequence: CASSVKGLANYNEQFF. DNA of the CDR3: TGTGCCAGCAGCGTAAAGGGACTAGCCAACTACAATGAGCAGTTCTTC.

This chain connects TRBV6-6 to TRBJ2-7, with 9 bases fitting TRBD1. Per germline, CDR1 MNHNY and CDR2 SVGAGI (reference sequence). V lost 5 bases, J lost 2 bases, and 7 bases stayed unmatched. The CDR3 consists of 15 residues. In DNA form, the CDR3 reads TGTGCCAGCAGTGCTCCCGGGACAGGGCCCTACGAGCAGTACTTC. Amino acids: CASSAPGTGPYEQYF.

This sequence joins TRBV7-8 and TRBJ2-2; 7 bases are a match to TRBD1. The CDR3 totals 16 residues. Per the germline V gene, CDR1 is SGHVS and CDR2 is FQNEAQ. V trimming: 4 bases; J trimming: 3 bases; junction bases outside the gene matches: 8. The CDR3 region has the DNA TGTGCCAGCAGCTCTCACAGGGGAAGAGACACCGGGGAGCTGTTTTTT. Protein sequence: CASSSHRGRDTGELFF.

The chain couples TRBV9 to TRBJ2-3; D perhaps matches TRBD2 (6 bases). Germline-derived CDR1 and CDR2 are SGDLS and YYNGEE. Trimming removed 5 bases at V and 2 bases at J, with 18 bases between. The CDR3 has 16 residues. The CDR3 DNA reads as TGTGCCAGCAGTAATAGGATAGCGGACTACACAGATACGCAGTATTTT. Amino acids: CASSNRIADYTDTQYF.

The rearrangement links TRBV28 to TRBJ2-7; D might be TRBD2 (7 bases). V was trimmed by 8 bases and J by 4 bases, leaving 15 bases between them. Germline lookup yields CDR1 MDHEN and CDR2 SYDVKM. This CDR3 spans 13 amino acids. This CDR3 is CASRPGGLYEQYF. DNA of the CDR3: TGTGCCAGCCGCCCCGGGGGGCTATACGAGCAGTACTTC. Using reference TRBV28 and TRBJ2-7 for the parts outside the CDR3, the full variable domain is DVKVTQSSRYLVKRTGEKVFLECVQDMDHENMFWYRQDPGLGLRLIYFSYDVKMKEKGDIPEGYSVSREKKERFSLILESASTNQTSMYLCASRPGGLYEQYFGPGTRLTVT.

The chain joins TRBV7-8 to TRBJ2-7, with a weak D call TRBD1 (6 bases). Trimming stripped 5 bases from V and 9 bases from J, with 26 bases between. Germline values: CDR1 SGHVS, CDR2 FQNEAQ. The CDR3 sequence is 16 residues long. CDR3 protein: CASSQLVALTDSGQYF. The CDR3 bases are TGTGCCAGCAGCCAACTTGTGGCCCTCACGGACAGCGGGCAGTACTTC. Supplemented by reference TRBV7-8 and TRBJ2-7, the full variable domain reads GAGVSQSPRYKVAKRGQDVALRCDPISGHVSLFWYQQALGQGPEFLTYFQNEAQLDKSGLPSDRFFAERPEGSVSTLKIQRTQQEDSAVYLCASSQLVALTDSGQYFGPGTRLTVT.

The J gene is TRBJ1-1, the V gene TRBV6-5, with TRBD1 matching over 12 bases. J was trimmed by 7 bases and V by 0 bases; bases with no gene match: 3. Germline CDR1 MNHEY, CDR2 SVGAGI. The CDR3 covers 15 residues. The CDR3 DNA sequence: TGTGCCAGCAGTTACTCGGGACAGGGGGCCGGTGAAGCTTTCTTT. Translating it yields CASSYSGQGAGEAFF.

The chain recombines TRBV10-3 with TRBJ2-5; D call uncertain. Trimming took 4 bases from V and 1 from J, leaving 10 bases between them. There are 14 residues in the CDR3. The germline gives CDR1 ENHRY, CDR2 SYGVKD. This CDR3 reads CAISAMRSQETQYF. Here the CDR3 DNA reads TGTGCCATCAGTGCGATGCGGAGCCAAGAGACCCAGTACTTC.

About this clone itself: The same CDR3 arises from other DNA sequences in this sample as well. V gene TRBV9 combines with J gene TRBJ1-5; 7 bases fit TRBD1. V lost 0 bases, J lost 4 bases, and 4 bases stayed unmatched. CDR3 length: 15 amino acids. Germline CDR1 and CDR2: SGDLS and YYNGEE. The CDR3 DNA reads TGTGCCAGCAGCGTAGGCCAGGGGGTAAATCAGCCCCAGCATTTT. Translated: CASSVGQGVNQPQHF.

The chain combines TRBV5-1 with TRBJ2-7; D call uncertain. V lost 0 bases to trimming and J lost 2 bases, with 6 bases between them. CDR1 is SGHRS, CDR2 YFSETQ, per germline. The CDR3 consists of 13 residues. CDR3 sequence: CASSLEQTYEQYF. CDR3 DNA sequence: TGCGCCAGCAGCTTGGAACAAACCTACGAGCAGTACTTC.

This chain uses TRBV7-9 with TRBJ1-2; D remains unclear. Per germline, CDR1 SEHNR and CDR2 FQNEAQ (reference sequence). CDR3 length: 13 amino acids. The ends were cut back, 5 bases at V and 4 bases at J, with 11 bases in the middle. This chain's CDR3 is CASSPGVGYGYTF. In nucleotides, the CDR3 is TGTGCCAGCAGCCCGGGTGTGGGCTATGGCTACACCTTC.

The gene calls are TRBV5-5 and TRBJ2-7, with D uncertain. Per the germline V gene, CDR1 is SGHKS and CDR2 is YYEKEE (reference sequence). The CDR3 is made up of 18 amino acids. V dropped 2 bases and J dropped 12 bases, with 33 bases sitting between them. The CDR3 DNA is TGTGCCAGCAGCTTATCAGAATTTAGTCGGAATCCCCATGACTCGTGGTACTTC. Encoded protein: CASSLSEFSRNPHDSWYF.

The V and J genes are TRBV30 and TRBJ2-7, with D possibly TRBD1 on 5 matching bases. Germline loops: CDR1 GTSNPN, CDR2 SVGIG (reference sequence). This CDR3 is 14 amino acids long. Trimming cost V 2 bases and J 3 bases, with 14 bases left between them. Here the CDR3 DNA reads TGTGCCTGGAGTATGACAGTAAATGGCTACGAGCAGTACTTC. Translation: CAWSMTVNGYEQYF.

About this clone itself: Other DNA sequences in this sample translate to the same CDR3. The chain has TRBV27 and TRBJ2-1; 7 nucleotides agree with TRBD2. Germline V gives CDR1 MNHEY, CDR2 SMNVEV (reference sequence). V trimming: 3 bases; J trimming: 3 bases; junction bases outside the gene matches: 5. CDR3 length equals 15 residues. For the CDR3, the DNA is TGTGCCAGCAGTTTTGGCCTAGCGGACTACAATGAGCAGTTCTTC. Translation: CASSFGLADYNEQFF.

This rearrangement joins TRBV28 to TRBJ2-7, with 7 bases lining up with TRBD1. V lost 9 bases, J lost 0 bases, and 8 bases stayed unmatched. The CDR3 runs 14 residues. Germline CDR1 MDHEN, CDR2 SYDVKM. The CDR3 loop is CARNRGSPSYEQYF. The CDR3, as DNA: TGTGCCAGGAACAGGGGAAGCCCCTCCTACGAGCAGTACTTC.

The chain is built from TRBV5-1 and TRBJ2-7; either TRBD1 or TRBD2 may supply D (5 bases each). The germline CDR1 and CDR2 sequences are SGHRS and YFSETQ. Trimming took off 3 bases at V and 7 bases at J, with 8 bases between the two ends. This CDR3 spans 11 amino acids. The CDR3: CASSWGMEQYF. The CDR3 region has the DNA TGCGCCAGCAGCTGGGGGATGGAGCAGTACTTC.

The CDR3 sequence: CASRGSGANTGELFF. CDR3 DNA: TGTGCCAGCAGGGGTTCTGGGGCGAACACCGGGGAGCTGTTTTTT. The chain couples TRBV27 to TRBJ2-2; no firm D call. Germline assignment: CDR1 MNHEY and CDR2 SMNVEV (reference sequence). Trimming cost V 6 bases and J 0 bases, with 11 bases left between them. The CDR3 covers 15 residues.

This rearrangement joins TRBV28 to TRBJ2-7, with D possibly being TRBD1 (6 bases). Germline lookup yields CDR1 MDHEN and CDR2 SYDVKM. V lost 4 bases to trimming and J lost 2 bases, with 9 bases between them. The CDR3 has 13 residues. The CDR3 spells CASSYRVAYEQYF. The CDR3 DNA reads TGTGCCAGCAGTTACAGGGTTGCCTACGAGCAGTACTTC.

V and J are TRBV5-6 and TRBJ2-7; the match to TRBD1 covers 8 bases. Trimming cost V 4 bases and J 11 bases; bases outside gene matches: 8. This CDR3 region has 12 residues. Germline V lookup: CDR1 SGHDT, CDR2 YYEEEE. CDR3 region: CASSVGQGEEYF. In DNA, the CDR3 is TGTGCCAGCAGCGTCGGACAGGGTGAGGAGTACTTC.

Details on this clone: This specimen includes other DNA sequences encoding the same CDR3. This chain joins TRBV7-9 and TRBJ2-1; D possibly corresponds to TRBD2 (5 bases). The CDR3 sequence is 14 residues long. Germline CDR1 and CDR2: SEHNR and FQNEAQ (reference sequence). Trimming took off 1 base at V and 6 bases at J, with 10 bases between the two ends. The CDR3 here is CASSLVSRGNEQFF. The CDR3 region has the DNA TGTGCCAGCAGCTTAGTCTCTCGGGGCAATGAGCAGTTCTTC. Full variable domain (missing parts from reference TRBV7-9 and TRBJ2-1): DTGVSQNPRHKITKRGQNVTFRCDPISEHNRLYWYRQTLGQGPEFLTYFQNEAQLEKSRLLSDRFSAERPKGSFSTLEIQRTEQGDSAMYLCASSLVSRGNEQFFGPGTRLTVL.

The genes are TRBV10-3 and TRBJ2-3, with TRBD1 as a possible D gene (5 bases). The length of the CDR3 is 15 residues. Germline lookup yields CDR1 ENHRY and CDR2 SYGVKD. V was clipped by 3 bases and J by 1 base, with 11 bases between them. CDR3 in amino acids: CAISDSPTGTDTQYF. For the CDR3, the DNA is TGTGCCATCAGTGACTCACCGACAGGCACAGATACGCAGTATTTT.

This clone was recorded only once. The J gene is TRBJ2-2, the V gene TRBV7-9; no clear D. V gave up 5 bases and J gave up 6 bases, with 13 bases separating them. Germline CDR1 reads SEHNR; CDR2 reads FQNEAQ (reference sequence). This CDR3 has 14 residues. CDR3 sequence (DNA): TGTGCCAGCAGCATAGTGAGAACTGCCGGGGAGCTGTTTTTT. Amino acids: CASSIVRTAGELFF.

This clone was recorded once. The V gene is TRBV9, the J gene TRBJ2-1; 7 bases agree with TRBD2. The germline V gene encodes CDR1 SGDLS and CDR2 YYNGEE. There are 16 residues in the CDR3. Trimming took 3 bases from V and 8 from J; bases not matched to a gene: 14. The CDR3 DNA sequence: TGTGCCAGCAGCGACACGATCGGACTAGTGGGTGATGAGCAGTTCTTC. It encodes CASSDTIGLVGDEQFF. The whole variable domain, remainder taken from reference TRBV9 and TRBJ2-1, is DSGVTQTPKHLITATGQRVTLRCSPRSGDLSVYWYQQSLDQGLQFLIQYYNGEERAKGNILERFSAQQFPDLHSELNLSSLELGDSALYFCASSDTIGLVGDEQFFGPGTRLTVL.

The chain's CDR3 is CASSSAIDPPKNIQYF. The CDR3 DNA follows: TGTGCCAGCAGTTCCGCAATCGACCCGCCCAAAAACATTCAGTACTTC. The chain has TRBV6-6 and TRBJ2-4; no firm D call. Germline V gene data show CDR1 as MNHNY and CDR2 as SVGAGI (reference sequence). Trimming removed 4 bases at V and 2 bases at J, with 15 bases between. This CDR3 has 16 amino acids.